The 25 T cell receptor beta chains below come from one sample, sequenced in a study of OX40 agonist ivuxolimab in advanced cancers. TCRdb keeps only in-frame clones here, not all; method: immunoSEQ multiplex PCR. The table has 65,000 to 100,000 clones, approximately 91% seen once. The material sequenced was CD4+ or CD8+ T cells sorted from blood, taken in a trial of the OX40 agonist ivuxolimab. These receptors were collected from an adult with an advanced solid tumor such as melanoma, head and neck, liver or kidney cancer.

The table lists this clone with a few counts. The chain carries TRBV29-1 and TRBJ1-1, with D hard to call. The germline V gene has CDR1 SQVTM and CDR2 ANQGSEA. V was cut by 7 bases and J by 1 base, with 7 bases left in between. The CDR3 is made up of 11 amino acids. The CDR3 protein is CSGKGNTEAFF. The CDR3 DNA follows: TGCAGCGGGAAAGGGAACACTGAAGCTTTCTTT.

The chain uses TRBV5-1 and TRBJ2-1, with D hard to call. Germline assignment: CDR1 SGHRS and CDR2 YFSETQ. This CDR3 has 15 amino acids. Trimming removed 0 bases from V and 0 bases from J, with 7 bases in between. CDR3: CASSLGSSSYNEQFF. In nucleotides, the CDR3 is TGCGCCAGCAGCTTGGGATCGAGCTCCTACAATGAGCAGTTCTTC.

The chain joins TRBV5-5 to TRBJ2-7, with TRBD1 matching 10 bases. V lost 4 bases, J lost 3 bases, and 7 bases stayed unmatched. CDR1 SGHKS and CDR2 YYEKEE come from the germline V gene (reference sequence). CDR3 length equals 15 residues. The CDR3 DNA reads TGTGCCAGCAGCCACGACAGGGGGCCTTTCTACGAGCAGTACTTC. Translating it yields CASSHDRGPFYEQYF. The full variable domain, in which reference TRBV5-5 and TRBJ2-7 provide the parts outside the CDR3, is DAGVTQSPTHLIKTRGQQVTLRCSPISGHKSVSWYQQVLGQGPQFIFQYYEKEERGRGNFPDRFSARQFPNYSSELNVNALLLGDSALYLCASSHDRGPFYEQYFGPGTRLTVT.

The chain has TRBV18 and TRBJ1-5; no definite D call. The CDR3 is 15 residues long. The germline V gene encodes CDR1 KGHSH and CDR2 LQKENI. The V end was cut by 4 bases, the J end by 3 bases, with 13 bases between. The CDR3 DNA reads TGTGCCAGCTCACTGGACGGCCAGCTCAATCAGCCCCAGCATTTT. It encodes CASSLDGQLNQPQHF. The variable domain in full, with the rest retrieved from reference TRBV18 and TRBJ1-5, is NAGVMQNPRHLVRRRGQEARLRCSPMKGHSHVYWYRQLPEEGLKFMVYLQKENIIDESGMPKERFSAEFPKEGPSILRIQQVVRGDSAAYFCASSLDGQLNQPQHFGDGTRLSIL.

CDR3 sequence (DNA): TGTGCCATCAGTGAGTCGATTCGTGACTATGGCTACACCTTC. The encoded protein is CAISESIRDYGYTF. The rearrangement uses TRBV10-3 and TRBJ1-2; no definite D call. The germline V gene encodes CDR1 ENHRY and CDR2 SYGVKD. This CDR3 is built from 14 residues. The germline V and J ends were trimmed by 0 bases and 3 bases, with 8 bases remaining between them.

The rearrangement joins TRBV5-1 to TRBJ2-1; TRBD2 aligns across 16 bases. The CDR3 consists of 17 residues. The V and J ends lost 3 bases and 6 bases, in that order; junction bases with no gene match: 6. Germline CDR1 is SGHRS and CDR2 is YFSETQ. CDR3 protein: CASSSGTSGRAFNEQFF. The CDR3 DNA sequence: TGCGCCAGCAGCTCTGGGACTAGCGGGAGGGCCTTCAATGAGCAGTTCTTC.

The chain couples TRBV18 to TRBJ2-6; 9 bases agree with TRBD1. The V segment lost 1 base and the J segment 9 bases; nucleotides outside the gene matches: 1. This CDR3 is built from 14 residues. Germline CDR1 and CDR2: KGHSH and LQKENI. The CDR3 loop reads CASSPRGQGNVLTF. CDR3 DNA: TGTGCCAGCTCACCACGGGGACAGGGCAACGTCCTGACTTTC.

This chain links TRBV27 with TRBJ1-2, with a tentative D call TRBD1 (6 bases). The V end was cut by 4 bases, the J end by 8 bases, with 11 bases between. Germline-derived CDR1 and CDR2 are MNHEY and SMNVEV (reference sequence). The CDR3 is 12 residues long. The CDR3 DNA is TGTGCCAGCAGTTCCACAGGGATCGGCTACACCTTC. Its translation is CASSSTGIGYTF.

The V gene is TRBV21-1, the J gene TRBJ2-6; no check of the table's D call, TRBD2, against the DNA was made. TRBV21-1 is a listed pseudogene. The CDR3 sequence is 22 residues long. CDR3 residues: CASIPSSGLAGASGSGANVLTF. CDR3 nucleotide sequence: TGTGCCAGCATTCCGTCGTCGGGACTAGCGGGAGCTAGTGGCTCTGGGGCCAACGTCCTGACTTTC.

The J gene is TRBJ2-2, the V gene TRBV7-9; unclear D gene. Germline CDR1 is SEHNR and CDR2 is FQNEAQ (reference sequence). With 2 bases removed from V and 15 bases from J, the gap between germline ends came to 7 bases. The CDR3 covers 10 residues. The CDR3, as DNA: TGTGCCAGCAGCTTAATTGAGTTGTTTTTT. This codes for CASSLIELFF.

The J gene is TRBJ2-1, the V gene TRBV18, with TRBD1 matching 9 bases. The CDR3 extends over 14 amino acids. Trimming cost V 4 bases and J 6 bases; bases outside gene matches: 4. Germline V CDR1 and CDR2: KGHSH, LQKENI. The CDR3 loop reads CASSRGTGINEQFF. Written as DNA, the CDR3 is TGTGCCAGCTCACGGGGGACAGGGATCAATGAGCAGTTCTTC.

V usage is TRBV29-1 and J usage is TRBJ2-7; TRBD2 aligns across 10 bases. The CDR3 spans 12 residues. Germline-derived CDR1 and CDR2 are SQVTM and ANQGSEA. The J segment lost 2 bases and the V segment lost 7 bases, leaving 2 bases of the junction unmatched. The CDR3 protein is CSGGTSAYEQYF. CDR3 sequence (DNA): TGCAGCGGGGGGACTAGCGCCTACGAGCAGTACTTC.

This chain joins TRBV2 and TRBJ2-3, with 9 bases lining up with TRBD1. Unmatched junction bases numbered 6, after V lost 3 bases and J lost 2 bases. Germline V lookup: CDR1 SNHLY, CDR2 FYNNEI. The CDR3 covers 16 residues. This CDR3 is CASSDGDRVTTDTQYF. The DNA for the CDR3 is TGTGCCAGCAGTGACGGGGACAGGGTTACCACAGATACGCAGTATTTT. Variable domain in full (rest from reference TRBV2 and TRBJ2-3): EPEVTQTPSHQVTQMGQEVILRCVPISNHLYFYWYRQILGQKVEFLVSFYNNEISEKSEIFDDQFSVERPDGSNFTLKIRSTKLEDSAMYFCASSDGDRVTTDTQYFGPGTRLTVL.

The chain couples TRBV7-2 to TRBJ1-4; TRBD1 matches 7 bases. Germline assignment: CDR1 SGHTA and CDR2 FQGNSA. CDR3 length: 16 residues. The trim removed 1 base at V and 7 bases at J, leaving 9 bases unmatched. The CDR3 region has the DNA TGTGCCAGCAGCTTAGGCGAACAGGGGTGGGGTGAAAAACTGTTTTTT. Encoded protein: CASSLGEQGWGEKLFF.

This chain uses TRBV27 with TRBJ2-5, with 7 bases matching TRBD1. Germline V CDR1 and CDR2: MNHEY, SMNVEV (reference sequence). There are 16 residues in the CDR3. V dropped 2 bases and J dropped 4; count of bases not matched to a gene: 10. CDR3 loop: CASSLAAGGRGETQYF. The CDR3 DNA reads as TGTGCCAGCAGTTTAGCGGCAGGGGGAAGGGGAGAGACCCAGTACTTC.

This clone occurred a few times. V is TRBV7-8 and J is TRBJ1-2; TRBD1 agrees at 7 bases. Germline V gives CDR1 SGHVS, CDR2 FQNEAQ. V shed 5 bases, J shed 8 bases, and the junction held 11 bases outside the gene matches. This CDR3 spans 14 amino acids. The DNA of the CDR3 is TGTGCCAGCAGCACCACAGGGGTTCCAGGGGGCTACACCTTC. The encoded protein is CASSTTGVPGGYTF. Based on the CDR3 plus reference TRBV7-8 and TRBJ1-2, the full variable domain is GAGVSQSPRYKVAKRGQDVALRCDPISGHVSLFWYQQALGQGPEFLTYFQNEAQLDKSGLPSDRFFAERPEGSVSTLKIQRTQQEDSAVYLCASSTTGVPGGYTFGSGTRLTVV.

This rearrangement joins TRBV7-9 to TRBJ1-3, with D tentatively TRBD1 (6 bases). Germline V lookup: CDR1 SEHNR, CDR2 FQNEAQ (reference sequence). V gave up 3 bases and J gave up 0 bases, with 18 bases separating them. The CDR3 contains 18 residues. The CDR3 region is CASSFAWTESYSGNTIYF. In DNA, the CDR3 is TGTGCCAGCAGCTTCGCGTGGACAGAGTCTTACTCTGGAAACACCATATATTTT.

This chain connects TRBV6-1 to TRBJ2-7; D remains ambiguous. Germline lookup yields CDR1 MNHNS and CDR2 SASEGT. V lost 3 bases and J lost 4, with 4 bases in between. The length of the CDR3 is 11 residues. The CDR3 region has the DNA TGTGCCAGCAGTGACGGTTACGAGCAGTACTTC. Translating it yields CASSDGYEQYF.

This chain uses TRBV28 with TRBJ2-3; 10 bases are a match to TRBD2. The CDR3 is made up of 14 amino acids. CDR1 and CDR2 from the germline V gene are MDHEN and SYDVKM. V was pared by 5 bases and J by 1 base, with 0 bases of the junction left unmatched. CDR3 amino acids: CASSLAGGTDTQYF. The DNA for the CDR3 is TGTGCCAGCAGTCTAGCGGGGGGCACAGATACGCAGTATTTT.

With regard to this clone: Other DNA sequences within the sample encode an identical CDR3. This sequence joins TRBV29-1 and TRBJ2-5; D might be TRBD1 or TRBD2, each matching 5 bases. The length of the CDR3 is 12 residues. CDR1 and CDR2 from the germline V gene are SQVTM and ANQGSEA. Trimming removed 6 bases from V and 4 bases from J, with 12 bases in between. The CDR3 coding sequence is TGCAGCGTCGTGCAGGGACGAGAGACCCAGTACTTC. Translation: CSVVQGRETQYF.

The rearrangement joins TRBV28 to TRBJ2-7, with D possibly TRBD1 on 5 matching bases. The CDR3 runs to 12 residues. Trimming removed 2 bases from V and 7 bases from J, with 9 bases in between. Looked up from germline, CDR1 is MDHEN and CDR2 is SYDVKM. As DNA, the CDR3 is TGTGCCAGCAGTTTACCAGGGTTTGAGCAGTACTTC. This sequence encodes CASSLPGFEQYF.

V usage is TRBV27 and J usage is TRBJ1-2; D possibly corresponds to TRBD1 (6 bases). The V and J ends lost 6 bases and 7 bases respectively, with 12 bases between them. This CDR3 region has 12 residues. CDR1 and CDR2 (germline): MNHEY, SMNVEV (reference sequence). CDR3: CASSIQGGGYTF. For the CDR3, the DNA is TGTGCCAGCAGCATACAGGGTGGTGGCTACACCTTC.

CDR3 region: CAWSVGQSSGNTIYF. The CDR3 coding sequence is TGTGCCTGGAGTGTCGGGCAGTCCTCTGGAAACACCATATATTTT. The chain recombines TRBV30 with TRBJ1-3; D is uncertain. V lost 0 bases and J 0 bases, leaving 9 bases between the germline ends. The germline V gene encodes CDR1 GTSNPN and CDR2 SVGIG (reference sequence). This CDR3 contains 15 residues. Full variable domain (outside the CDR3, taken from reference TRBV30 and TRBJ1-3): SQTIHQWPATLVQPVGSPLSLECTVEGTSNPNLYWYRQAAGRGLQLLFYSVGIGQISSEVPQNLSASRPQDRQFILSSKKLLLSDSGFYLCAWSVGQSSGNTIYFGEGSWLTVV.

The chain couples TRBV5-1 to TRBJ2-2; maybe TRBD1 (5 bases). There are 13 residues in the CDR3. Germline V gene lookup returns CDR1 SGHRS and CDR2 YFSETQ. Trimming took 6 bases from V and 2 from J, leaving 8 bases between them. The CDR3 spells CASKQENTGELFF. The CDR3 bases are TGCGCCAGCAAACAGGAAAACACCGGGGAGCTGTTTTTT.

This rearrangement joins TRBV10-1 to TRBJ2-3, with D possibly being TRBD1 or TRBD2 (5 bases each). Germline lookup yields CDR1 WNHNN and CDR2 SYGVQD (reference sequence). CDR3 size: 13 residues. V shed 5 bases and J shed 2 bases, with 8 bases lying between them. CDR3: CASSPGHTDTQYF. CDR3 DNA: TGCGCCAGCAGTCCGGGGCACACAGATACGCAGTATTTT.